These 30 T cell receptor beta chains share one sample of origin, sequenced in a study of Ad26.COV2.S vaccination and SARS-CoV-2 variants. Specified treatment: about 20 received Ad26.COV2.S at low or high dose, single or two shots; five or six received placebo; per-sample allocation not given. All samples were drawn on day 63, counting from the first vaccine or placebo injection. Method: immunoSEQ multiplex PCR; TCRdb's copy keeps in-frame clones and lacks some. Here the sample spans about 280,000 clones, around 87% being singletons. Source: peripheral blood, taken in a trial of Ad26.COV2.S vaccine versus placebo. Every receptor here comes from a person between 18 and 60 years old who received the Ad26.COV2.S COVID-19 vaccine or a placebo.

CDR3 sequence reads: CASSLRGRDGYTF. DNA of the CDR3: TGTGCCAGCAGCTTAAGGGGTAGGGATGGCTACACCTTC. V is TRBV7-9 and J is TRBJ1-2; tentative D call: TRBD1 (5 bases). Germline V gene sequence: CDR1 SEHNR, CDR2 FQNEAQ (reference sequence). The V and J ends lost 2 bases and 6 bases respectively, with 10 bases between them. The CDR3 is made up of 13 amino acids.

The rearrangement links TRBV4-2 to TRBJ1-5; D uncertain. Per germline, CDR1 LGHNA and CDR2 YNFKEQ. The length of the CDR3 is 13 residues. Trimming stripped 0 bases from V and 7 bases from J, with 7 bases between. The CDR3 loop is CASSQEIWQPQHF. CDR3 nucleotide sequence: TGTGCCAGCAGCCAAGAGATTTGGCAGCCCCAGCATTTT.

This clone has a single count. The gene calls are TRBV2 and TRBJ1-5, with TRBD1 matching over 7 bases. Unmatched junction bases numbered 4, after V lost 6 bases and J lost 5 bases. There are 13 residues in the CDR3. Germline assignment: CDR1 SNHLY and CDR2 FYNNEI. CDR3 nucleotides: TGTGCCAGCAGGGAGACAGGGCATCAGCCCCAGCATTTT. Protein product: CASRETGHQPQHF.

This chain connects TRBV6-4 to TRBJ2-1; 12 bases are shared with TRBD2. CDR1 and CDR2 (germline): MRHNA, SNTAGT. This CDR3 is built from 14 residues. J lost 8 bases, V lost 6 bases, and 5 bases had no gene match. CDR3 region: CASSRLAGADEQFF. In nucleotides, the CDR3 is TGTGCCAGCAGCCGACTAGCGGGGGCTGATGAGCAGTTCTTC.

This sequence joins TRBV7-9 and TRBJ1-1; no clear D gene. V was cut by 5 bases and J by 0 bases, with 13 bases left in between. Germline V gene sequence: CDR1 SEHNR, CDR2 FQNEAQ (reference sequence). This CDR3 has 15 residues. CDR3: CASSPLVQMNTEAFF. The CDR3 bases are TGTGCCAGCAGCCCCTTAGTGCAGATGAACACTGAAGCTTTCTTT.

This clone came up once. CDR3 sequence reads: CASSELWSAGYTF. For the CDR3, the DNA is TGTGCCAGCAGTGAATTATGGTCCGCGGGCTACACCTTC. The V call is TRBV2, the J call TRBJ1-2; no reliable D call. This CDR3 region has 13 residues. Trimming took 2 bases from V and 8 from J, leaving 12 bases between them. Germline-derived CDR1 and CDR2 are SNHLY and FYNNEI. Variable domain in full (rest from reference TRBV2 and TRBJ1-2): EPEVTQTPSHQVTQMGQEVILRCVPISNHLYFYWYRQILGQKVEFLVSFYNNEISEKSEIFDDQFSVERPDGSNFTLKIRSTKLEDSAMYFCASSELWSAGYTFGSGTRLTVV.

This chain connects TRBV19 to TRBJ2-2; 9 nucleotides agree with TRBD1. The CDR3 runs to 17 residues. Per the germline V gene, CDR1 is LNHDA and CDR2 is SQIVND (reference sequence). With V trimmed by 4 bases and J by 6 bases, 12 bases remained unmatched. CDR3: CASSTGTGILGSGELFF. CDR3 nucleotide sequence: TGTGCCAGTAGTACCGGGACAGGGATTCTTGGTTCCGGGGAGCTGTTTTTT.

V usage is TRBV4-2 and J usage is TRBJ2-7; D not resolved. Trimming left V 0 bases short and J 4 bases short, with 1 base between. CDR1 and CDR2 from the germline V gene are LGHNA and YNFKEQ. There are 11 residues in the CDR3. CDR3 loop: CASSQDYEQYF. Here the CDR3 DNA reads TGTGCCAGCAGCCAAGATTACGAGCAGTACTTC.

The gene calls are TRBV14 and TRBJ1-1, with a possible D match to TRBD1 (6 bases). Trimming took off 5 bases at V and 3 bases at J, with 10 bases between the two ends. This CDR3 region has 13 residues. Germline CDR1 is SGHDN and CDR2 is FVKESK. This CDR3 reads CASSYGGHTEAFF. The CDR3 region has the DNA TGTGCCAGCAGCTACGGGGGCCACACTGAAGCTTTCTTT.

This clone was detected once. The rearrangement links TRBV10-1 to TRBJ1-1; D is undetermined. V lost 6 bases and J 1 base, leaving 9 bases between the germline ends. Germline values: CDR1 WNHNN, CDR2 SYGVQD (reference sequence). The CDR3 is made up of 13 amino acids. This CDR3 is CASRVDGNTEAFF. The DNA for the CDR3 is TGCGCCAGCAGAGTAGACGGGAACACTGAAGCTTTCTTT.

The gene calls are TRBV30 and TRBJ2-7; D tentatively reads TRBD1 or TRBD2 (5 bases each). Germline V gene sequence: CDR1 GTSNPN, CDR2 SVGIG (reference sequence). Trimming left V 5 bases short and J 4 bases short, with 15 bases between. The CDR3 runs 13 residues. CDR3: CAWGGDLAYEQYF. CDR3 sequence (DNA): TGTGCCTGGGGTGGGGACCTAGCTTACGAGCAGTACTTC. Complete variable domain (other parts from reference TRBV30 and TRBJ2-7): SQTIHQWPATLVQPVGSPLSLECTVEGTSNPNLYWYRQAAGRGLQLLFYSVGIGQISSEVPQNLSASRPQDRQFILSSKKLLLSDSGFYLCAWGGDLAYEQYFGPGTRLTVT.

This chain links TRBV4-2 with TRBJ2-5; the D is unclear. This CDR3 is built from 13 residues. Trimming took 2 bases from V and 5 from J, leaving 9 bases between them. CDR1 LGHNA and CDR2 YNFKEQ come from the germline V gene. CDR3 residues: CASSQRLAETQYF. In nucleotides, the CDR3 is TGTGCCAGCAGCCAACGCCTCGCCGAGACCCAGTACTTC.

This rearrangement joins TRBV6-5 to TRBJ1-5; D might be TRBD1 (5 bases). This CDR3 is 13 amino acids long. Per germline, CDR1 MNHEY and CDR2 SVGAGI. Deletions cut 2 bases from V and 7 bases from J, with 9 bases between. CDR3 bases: TGTGCCAGCAGTTACGGGGCGCAACAGCCCCAGCATTTT. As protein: CASSYGAQQPQHF.

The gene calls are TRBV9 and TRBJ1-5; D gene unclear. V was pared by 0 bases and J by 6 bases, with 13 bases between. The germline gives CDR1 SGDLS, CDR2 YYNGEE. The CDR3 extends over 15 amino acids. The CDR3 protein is CASSVGPGGSQPQHF. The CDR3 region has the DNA TGTGCCAGCAGCGTAGGGCCGGGAGGGAGTCAGCCCCAGCATTTT.

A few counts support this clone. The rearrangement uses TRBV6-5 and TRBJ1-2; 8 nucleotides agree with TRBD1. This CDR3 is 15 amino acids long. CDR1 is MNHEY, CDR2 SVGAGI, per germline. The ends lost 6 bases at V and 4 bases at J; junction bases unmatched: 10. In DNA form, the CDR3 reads TGTGCCAGCAGCTTATATGGACAGGGCGGCTATGGCTACACCTTC. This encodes CASSLYGQGGYGYTF.

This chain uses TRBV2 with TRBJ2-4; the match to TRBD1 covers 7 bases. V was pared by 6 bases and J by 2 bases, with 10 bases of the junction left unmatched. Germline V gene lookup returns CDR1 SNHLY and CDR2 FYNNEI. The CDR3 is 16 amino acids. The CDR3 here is CASSANPGGSKNIQYF. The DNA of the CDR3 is TGTGCCAGCAGCGCCAACCCAGGGGGTTCCAAAAACATTCAGTACTTC.

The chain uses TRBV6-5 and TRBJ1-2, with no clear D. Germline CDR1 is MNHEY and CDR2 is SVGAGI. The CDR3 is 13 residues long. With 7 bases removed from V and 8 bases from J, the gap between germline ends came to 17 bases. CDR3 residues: CASTTSRAYGYTF. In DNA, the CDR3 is TGTGCCAGCACCACGTCAAGGGCGTACGGCTACACCTTC.

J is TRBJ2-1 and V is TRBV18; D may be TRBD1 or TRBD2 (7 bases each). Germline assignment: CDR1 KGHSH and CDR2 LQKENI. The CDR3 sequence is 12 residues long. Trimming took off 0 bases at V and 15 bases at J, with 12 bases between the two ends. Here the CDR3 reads CASSPPAGGGFF. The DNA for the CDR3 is TGTGCCAGCTCACCACCGGCAGGGGGGGGGTTCTTC.

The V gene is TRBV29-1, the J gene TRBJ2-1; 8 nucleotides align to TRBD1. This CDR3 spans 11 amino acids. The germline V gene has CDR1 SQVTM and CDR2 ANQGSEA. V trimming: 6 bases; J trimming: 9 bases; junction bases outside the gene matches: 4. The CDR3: CSVRTGSEQFF. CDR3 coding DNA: TGCAGCGTCAGGACAGGGAGTGAGCAGTTCTTC.

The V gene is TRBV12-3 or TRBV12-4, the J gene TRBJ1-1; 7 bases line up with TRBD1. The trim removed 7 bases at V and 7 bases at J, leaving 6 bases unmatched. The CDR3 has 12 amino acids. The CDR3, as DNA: TGTGCCAGCAAATGGGACAGAAATGAAGCTTTCTTT. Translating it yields CASKWDRNEAFF.

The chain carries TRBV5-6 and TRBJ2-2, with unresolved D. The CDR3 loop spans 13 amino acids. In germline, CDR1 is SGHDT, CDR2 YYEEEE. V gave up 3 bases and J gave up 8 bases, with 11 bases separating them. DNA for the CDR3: TGTGCCAGCAGCTGGACCCCGACGGGGGAGCTGTTTTTT. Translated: CASSWTPTGELFF.

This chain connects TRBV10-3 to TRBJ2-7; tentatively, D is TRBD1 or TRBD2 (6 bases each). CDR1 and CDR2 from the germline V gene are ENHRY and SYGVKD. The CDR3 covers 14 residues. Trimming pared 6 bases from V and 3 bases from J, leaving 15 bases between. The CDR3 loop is CAISPGGGYYEQYF. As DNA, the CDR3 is TGTGCCATCAGCCCCGGGGGCGGGTACTACGAGCAGTACTTC.

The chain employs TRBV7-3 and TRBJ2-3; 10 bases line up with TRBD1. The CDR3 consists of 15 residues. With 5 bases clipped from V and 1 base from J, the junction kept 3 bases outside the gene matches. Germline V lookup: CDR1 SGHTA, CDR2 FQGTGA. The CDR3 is CASSAGTGGTDTQYF. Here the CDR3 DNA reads TGTGCCAGCAGCGCCGGGACAGGGGGCACAGATACGCAGTATTTT. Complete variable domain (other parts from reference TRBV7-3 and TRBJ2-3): GAGVSQTPSNKVTEKGKYVELRCDPISGHTALYWYRQSLGQGPEFLIYFQGTGAADDSGLPNDRFFAVRPEGSVSTLKIQRTERGDSAVYLCASSAGTGGTDTQYFGPGTRLTVL.

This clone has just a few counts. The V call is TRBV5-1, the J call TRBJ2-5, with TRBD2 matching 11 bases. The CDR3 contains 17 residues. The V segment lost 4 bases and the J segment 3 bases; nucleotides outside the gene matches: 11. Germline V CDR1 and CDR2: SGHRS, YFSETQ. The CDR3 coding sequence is TGCGCCAGCAGCGGCGCTAGCGGGGGGCCAAGAGAAGAGACCCAGTACTTC. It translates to CASSGASGGPREETQYF.

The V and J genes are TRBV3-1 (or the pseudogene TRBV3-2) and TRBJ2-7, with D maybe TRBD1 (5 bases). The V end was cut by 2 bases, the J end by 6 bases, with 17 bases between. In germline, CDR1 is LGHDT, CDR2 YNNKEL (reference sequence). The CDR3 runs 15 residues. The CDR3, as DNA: TGTGCCAGCAGCCAAAGAGATTTGCTTAGGGGCGAGCAGTACTTC. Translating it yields CASSQRDLLRGEQYF.

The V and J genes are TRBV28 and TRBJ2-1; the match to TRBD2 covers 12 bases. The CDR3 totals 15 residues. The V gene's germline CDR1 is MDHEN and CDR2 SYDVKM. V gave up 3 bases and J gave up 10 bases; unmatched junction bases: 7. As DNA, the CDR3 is TGTGCCAGCAGTTTTGCTAGCGGGAGGGCCGGAGAGCAGTTCTTC. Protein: CASSFASGRAGEQFF.

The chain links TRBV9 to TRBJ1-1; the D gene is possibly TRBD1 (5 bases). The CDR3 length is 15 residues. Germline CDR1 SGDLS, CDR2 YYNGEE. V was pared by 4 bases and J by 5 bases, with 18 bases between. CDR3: CASSPLGGGGTEAFF. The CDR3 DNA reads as TGTGCCAGCAGCCCCCTGGGGGGGGGTGGGACTGAAGCTTTCTTT. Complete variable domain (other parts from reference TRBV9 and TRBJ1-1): DSGVTQTPKHLITATGQRVTLRCSPRSGDLSVYWYQQSLDQGLQFLIQYYNGEERAKGNILERFSAQQFPDLHSELNLSSLELGDSALYFCASSPLGGGGTEAFFGQGTRLTVV.

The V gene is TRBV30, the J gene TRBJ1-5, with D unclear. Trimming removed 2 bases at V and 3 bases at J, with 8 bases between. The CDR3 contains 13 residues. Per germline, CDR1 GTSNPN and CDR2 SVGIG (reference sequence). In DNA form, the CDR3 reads TGTGCCTGGAGTCCGGGTCACAATCAGCCCCAGCATTTT. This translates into CAWSPGHNQPQHF.

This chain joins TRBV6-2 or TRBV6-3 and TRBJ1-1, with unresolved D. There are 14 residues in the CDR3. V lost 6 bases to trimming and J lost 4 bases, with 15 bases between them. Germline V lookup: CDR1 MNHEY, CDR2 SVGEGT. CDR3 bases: TGTGCCAGCAGCCCACAAGTCTGGCGCACTGAAGCTTTCTTT. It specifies CASSPQVWRTEAFF.

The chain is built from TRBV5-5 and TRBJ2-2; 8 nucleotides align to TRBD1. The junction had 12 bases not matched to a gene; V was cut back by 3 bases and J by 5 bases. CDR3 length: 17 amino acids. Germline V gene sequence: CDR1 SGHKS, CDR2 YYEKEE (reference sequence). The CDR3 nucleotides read TGTGCCAGCAGCTGGGGGACAGGCCGCCGGGGAACCGGGGAGCTGTTTTTT. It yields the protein CASSWGTGRRGTGELFF.